The following is a T cell receptor (beta chain) sequence with its context. Source study methods: Nucleated cell number was recorded as an estimate derived from reference gene primer amplification. The table came from immunoSEQ multiplex PCR; TCRdb's copy has only in-frame clones and leaves some out. That table furnishes V, J and clone size, whereas the DNA furnished D and trimming. This sample has more than 250,000 clones, with 65% to 90% found just once. CDR1 MDHEN and CDR2 SYDVKM come from the germline V gene. With V trimmed by 1 base and J by 10 bases, 8 bases remained unmatched. CDR3 length: 16 amino acids. The data derive from a study of blood T cell repertoires in COVID-19. About the research overall: Specimens from acute and convalescent COVID-19 originated in the United States, Italy and Spain. Sample material is recorded as cDNA or gDNA derived from T cells, B-cell-depleted T cells, or PBMCs.

The clonotype was recovered from a man between 45 and 60 years old with active or convalescent COVID-19. The V gene is TRBV28, the J gene TRBJ2-1; 12 bases map to TRBD2. Sequencing input: peripheral blood. The CDR3 spells CASSLSLGLAGWEQFF. CDR3 DNA sequence: TGTGCCAGCAGTTTATCCCTCGGACTAGCGGGATGGGAGCAGTTCTTC.